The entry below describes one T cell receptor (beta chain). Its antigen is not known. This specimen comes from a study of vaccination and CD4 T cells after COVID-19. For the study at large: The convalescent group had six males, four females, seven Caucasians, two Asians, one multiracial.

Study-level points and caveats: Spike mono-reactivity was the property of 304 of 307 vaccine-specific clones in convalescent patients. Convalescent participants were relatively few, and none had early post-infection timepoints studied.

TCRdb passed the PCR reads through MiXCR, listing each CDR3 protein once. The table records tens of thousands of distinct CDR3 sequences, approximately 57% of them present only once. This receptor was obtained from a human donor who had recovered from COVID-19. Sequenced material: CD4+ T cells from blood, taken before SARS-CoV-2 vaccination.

CDR3 sequence (DNA): TGTGCCAGTAGTGGCAGGGACAACACTGAAGCTTTCTTT. Protein: CASSGRDNTEAFF. This sequence joins TRBV19 and TRBJ1-1; tentative D call: TRBD1 (5 bases). Germline lookup yields CDR1 LNHDA and CDR2 SQIVND (reference sequence). The CDR3 spans 13 residues. Trimming cost V 5 bases and J 2 bases, with 9 bases left between them.